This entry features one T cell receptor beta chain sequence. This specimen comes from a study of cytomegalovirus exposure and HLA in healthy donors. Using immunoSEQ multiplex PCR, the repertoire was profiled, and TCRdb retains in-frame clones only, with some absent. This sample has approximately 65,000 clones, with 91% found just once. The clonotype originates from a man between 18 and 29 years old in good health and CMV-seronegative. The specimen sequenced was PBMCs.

DNA for the CDR3: TGTGCCAGCAGCTCCCCCCCCTGGGGAGGTTTAGCCAAAAACATTCAGTACTTC. Amino acid sequence: CASSSPPWGGLAKNIQYF. The rearrangement links TRBV5-8 to TRBJ2-4, with a tentative D call TRBD2 (6 bases). The CDR3 runs 18 residues. From germline, CDR1 is SGHTS and CDR2 YDEGEE. V lost 3 bases and J 0 bases, leaving 19 bases between the germline ends.